This TCR beta chain was sequenced for a study of CD8+ T cells in alopecia areata. In the study overall: Treated patients were dosed with oral tofacitinib, taking 5 to 10 mg twice daily. Patients took tofacitinib for 6 to 18 months, followed by 6 drug-free months.

Extraction of RNA preceded its reverse transcription into cDNA, which served as the sequencing template. Produced via immunoSEQ multiplex PCR; TCRdb's table is partial and in-frame only. In the table there are some 120,000 clones, 58% of which are singletons. This clone was found once. The CDR3 loop spans 14 amino acids. V was pared by 0 bases and J by 4 bases, with 1 base of the junction left unmatched. The germline V gene encodes CDR1 LGHNA and CDR2 YSLEER. Collection of lesional scalp punch biopsies and peripheral blood was performed in alopecia areata patients. The sequence came from a human donor with alopecia areata. Sample: CD4+ T cells sorted from blood, taken at week 0. The chain combines TRBV4-3 with TRBJ2-5, with TRBD1 matching 8 bases. Here the CDR3 DNA reads TGCGCCAGCAGCCAAGAAACAGGGGGAGAGACCCAGTACTTC. It translates to CASSQETGGETQYF.